Below are 18 T cell receptor beta chains sequenced from a single sample in a study of lymphopenia after photon versus proton radiotherapy. Repertoires were generated with immunoSEQ multiplex PCR, while TCRdb's copy carries only in-frame clones and drops some. The sample records around 63,000 clones, 80% to 90% being singletons. The sequenced sample was peripheral blood, obtained from a patient treated with proton-based radiotherapy. Receptors originate from a man aged 80 or over with esophageal cancer.

This chain uses TRBV30 with TRBJ2-7; possibly TRBD2 for D (5 bases). Trimming stripped 0 bases from V and 4 bases from J, with 13 bases between. This CDR3 region has 14 residues. Per the germline V gene, CDR1 is GTSNPN and CDR2 is SVGIG (reference sequence). CDR3 nucleotide sequence: TGTGCCTGGAGTGTAGGAGGAGTCGGGTACGAGCAGTACTTC. It encodes CAWSVGGVGYEQYF.

The genes are TRBV27 and TRBJ2-5; possibly TRBD2 for D (6 bases). CDR1 is MNHEY, CDR2 SMNVEV, per germline (reference sequence). The V end was cut by 5 bases, the J end by 4 bases, with 11 bases between. This CDR3 has 13 amino acids. The CDR3 spells CASSPGRRETQYF. CDR3 coding DNA: TGTGCCAGCAGTCCCGGGAGACGAGAGACCCAGTACTTC.

This clone was picked up one time. The genes are TRBV9 and TRBJ1-1, with D unresolved. The V gene's germline CDR1 is SGDLS and CDR2 YYNGEE. Trimming took 0 bases from V and 1 from J, leaving 7 bases between them. This CDR3 comprises 14 residues. The CDR3 region is CASSVGTGNTEAFF. DNA for the CDR3: TGTGCCAGCAGCGTAGGGACGGGGAACACTGAAGCTTTCTTT.

The rearrangement joins TRBV7-9 to TRBJ1-1, with D perhaps matching TRBD1 (5 bases). The CDR3 loop spans 11 amino acids. Deletions cut 5 bases from V and 10 bases from J, with 11 bases between. The germline V gene has CDR1 SEHNR and CDR2 FQNEAQ (reference sequence). The CDR3 sequence is CASSPLQGAFF. CDR3 bases: TGTGCCAGCAGCCCCCTTCAGGGAGCTTTCTTT.

J is TRBJ1-5 and V is TRBV1; the table gives TRBD1 as D, unverified against the DNA. TRBV1 is an annotated pseudogene. This CDR3 spans 16 amino acids. In DNA, the CDR3 is TGCACCAGCAGCCGAACCGGGACAGGAGTCAGGCAGCCCCAGCATTTT. Its protein product is CTSSRTGTGVRQPQHF.

J is TRBJ1-2 and V is TRBV10-3, with a tentative D call TRBD1 (6 bases). Germline CDR1 and CDR2: ENHRY and SYGVKD. The CDR3 runs to 18 residues. V lost 2 bases to trimming and J lost 0 bases, with 19 bases between them. CDR3 sequence: CAISEPMSGVVANYGYTF. The CDR3 DNA follows: TGTGCCATCAGTGAGCCCATGTCAGGGGTCGTAGCTAACTATGGCTACACCTTC.

This chain connects TRBV7-9 to TRBJ1-2, with D hard to call. CDR3 length: 13 residues. The germline gives CDR1 SEHNR, CDR2 FQNEAQ (reference sequence). With 1 base removed from V and 1 base from J, the gap between germline ends came to 4 bases. The CDR3 DNA sequence: TGTGCCAGCAGCTTAGGGGTTAACTATGGCTACACCTTC. It yields the protein CASSLGVNYGYTF.

The V and J genes are TRBV19 and TRBJ2-7, with 14 positions matching TRBD2. V was clipped by 7 bases and J by 2 bases; unmatched bases: 10. This CDR3 region has 17 residues. Per germline, CDR1 LNHDA and CDR2 SQIVND (reference sequence). CDR3 sequence: CASTDGTSGSSAYEQYF. The DNA for the CDR3 is TGTGCCAGTACCGACGGGACTAGCGGGAGCTCCGCCTACGAGCAGTACTTC.

CDR3 in DNA: TGCAGCGCCTGGACAGGGAACTATGGCTACACCTTC. Residues: CSAWTGNYGYTF. This chain joins TRBV29-1 and TRBJ1-2; 8 nucleotides match TRBD1. Unmatched junction bases numbered 3, after V lost 7 bases and J lost 2 bases. The CDR3 totals 12 residues. Looked up from germline, CDR1 is SQVTM and CDR2 is ANQGSEA.

The genes are TRBV7-9 and TRBJ1-2, with 7 bases that match TRBD1. The CDR3 loop spans 15 amino acids. The germline V gene encodes CDR1 SEHNR and CDR2 FQNEAQ (reference sequence). V lost 5 bases to trimming and J lost 8 bases; unmatched junction nucleotides: 14. The CDR3 DNA is TGTGCCAGCAGCCCCGCCGGGACAGCCGGGTCCGGCTACACCTTC. Encoded protein: CASSPAGTAGSGYTF.

V and J are TRBV18 and TRBJ1-5, with a tentative D call TRBD1 (6 bases). From germline, CDR1 is KGHSH and CDR2 LQKENI. V shed 5 bases and J shed 4 bases, with 18 bases lying between them. This CDR3 is 16 amino acids long. CDR3 amino acids: CASSSEQGLTNQPQHF. As DNA, the CDR3 is TGTGCCAGCTCATCCGAACAGGGCCTTACAAATCAGCCCCAGCATTTT.

The chain joins TRBV10-1 to TRBJ2-5, with TRBD1 identical over 8 bases. The V gene end was trimmed by 8 bases and the J gene end by 5 bases; junction bases not matched to a gene: 16. CDR1 is WNHNN and CDR2 is SYGVQD in the germline V gene (reference sequence). This CDR3 has 16 residues. The CDR3, as DNA: TGCGCCAGCCGATTCCCGGGACAGGATCGTTGGGAGACCCAGTACTTC. It translates to CASRFPGQDRWETQYF.

This sequence joins TRBV19 and TRBJ2-7; TRBD2 matches at 10 bases. With V trimmed by 4 bases and J by 6 bases, 12 bases remained unmatched. Germline V gene sequence: CDR1 LNHDA, CDR2 SQIVND (reference sequence). This CDR3 is built from 16 residues. CDR3 in DNA: TGTGCCAGTAGTACCGGAGCGGGAGGGCTGGTGGGCGAGCAGTACTTC. Translated, it gives CASSTGAGGLVGEQYF.

The rearrangement uses TRBV25-1 and TRBJ1-1, with D hard to call. CDR1 and CDR2 from the germline V gene are MGHDK and SYGVNS. Trimming left V 4 bases short and J 1 base short, with 7 bases between. The CDR3 spans 13 residues. CDR3 sequence reads: CASSGYRNTEAFF. CDR3 DNA: TGTGCCAGCAGTGGGTACAGGAACACTGAAGCTTTCTTT.

This clone has only one observation. CDR3 protein: CASSLGSDVYEQYF. DNA of the CDR3: TGTGCCAGCAGCTTGGGTTCTGACGTCTACGAGCAGTACTTC. This chain joins TRBV5-6 and TRBJ2-7; the D is unclear. The CDR3 is 14 residues long. Per germline, CDR1 SGHDT and CDR2 YYEEEE. Trimming took off 0 bases at V and 3 bases at J, with 10 bases between the two ends.

V is TRBV19 and J is TRBJ2-5; a possible D gene is TRBD1 (6 bases). Germline assignment: CDR1 LNHDA and CDR2 SQIVND (reference sequence). This CDR3 region has 14 residues. The V gene lost 5 bases and the J gene lost 2 bases, with 12 bases spanning the gap. The CDR3 DNA reads TGTGCCAGTAGTCCCCGGACAGAACAAGAGACCCAGTACTTC. This translates into CASSPRTEQETQYF.

The chain combines TRBV4-2 with TRBJ1-2, with a tentative D call TRBD1 (5 bases). The germline gives CDR1 LGHNA, CDR2 YNFKEQ. V shed 0 bases and J shed 1 base, with 12 bases lying between them. This CDR3 is 16 amino acids long. The CDR3 spells CASSQDSVRGNYGYTF. The CDR3 region has the DNA TGTGCCAGCAGCCAAGATTCGGTTAGGGGTAACTATGGCTACACCTTC.

V usage is TRBV19 and J usage is TRBJ1-4; 7 bases are shared with TRBD1. The CDR3 runs 13 residues. Germline loops: CDR1 LNHDA, CDR2 SQIVND (reference sequence). With V trimmed by 6 bases and J by 8 bases, 6 bases remained unmatched. DNA for the CDR3: TGTGCCAGTAGCAGACAGGGTAAAGAAAAACTGTTTTTT. Residues: CASSRQGKEKLFF. The whole variable domain, remainder taken from reference TRBV19 and TRBJ1-4, is DGGITQSPKYLFRKEGQNVTLSCEQNLNHDAMYWYRQDPGQGLRLIYYSQIVNDFQKGDIAEGYSVSREKKESFPLTVTSAQKNPTAFYLCASSRQGKEKLFFGSGTQLSVL.